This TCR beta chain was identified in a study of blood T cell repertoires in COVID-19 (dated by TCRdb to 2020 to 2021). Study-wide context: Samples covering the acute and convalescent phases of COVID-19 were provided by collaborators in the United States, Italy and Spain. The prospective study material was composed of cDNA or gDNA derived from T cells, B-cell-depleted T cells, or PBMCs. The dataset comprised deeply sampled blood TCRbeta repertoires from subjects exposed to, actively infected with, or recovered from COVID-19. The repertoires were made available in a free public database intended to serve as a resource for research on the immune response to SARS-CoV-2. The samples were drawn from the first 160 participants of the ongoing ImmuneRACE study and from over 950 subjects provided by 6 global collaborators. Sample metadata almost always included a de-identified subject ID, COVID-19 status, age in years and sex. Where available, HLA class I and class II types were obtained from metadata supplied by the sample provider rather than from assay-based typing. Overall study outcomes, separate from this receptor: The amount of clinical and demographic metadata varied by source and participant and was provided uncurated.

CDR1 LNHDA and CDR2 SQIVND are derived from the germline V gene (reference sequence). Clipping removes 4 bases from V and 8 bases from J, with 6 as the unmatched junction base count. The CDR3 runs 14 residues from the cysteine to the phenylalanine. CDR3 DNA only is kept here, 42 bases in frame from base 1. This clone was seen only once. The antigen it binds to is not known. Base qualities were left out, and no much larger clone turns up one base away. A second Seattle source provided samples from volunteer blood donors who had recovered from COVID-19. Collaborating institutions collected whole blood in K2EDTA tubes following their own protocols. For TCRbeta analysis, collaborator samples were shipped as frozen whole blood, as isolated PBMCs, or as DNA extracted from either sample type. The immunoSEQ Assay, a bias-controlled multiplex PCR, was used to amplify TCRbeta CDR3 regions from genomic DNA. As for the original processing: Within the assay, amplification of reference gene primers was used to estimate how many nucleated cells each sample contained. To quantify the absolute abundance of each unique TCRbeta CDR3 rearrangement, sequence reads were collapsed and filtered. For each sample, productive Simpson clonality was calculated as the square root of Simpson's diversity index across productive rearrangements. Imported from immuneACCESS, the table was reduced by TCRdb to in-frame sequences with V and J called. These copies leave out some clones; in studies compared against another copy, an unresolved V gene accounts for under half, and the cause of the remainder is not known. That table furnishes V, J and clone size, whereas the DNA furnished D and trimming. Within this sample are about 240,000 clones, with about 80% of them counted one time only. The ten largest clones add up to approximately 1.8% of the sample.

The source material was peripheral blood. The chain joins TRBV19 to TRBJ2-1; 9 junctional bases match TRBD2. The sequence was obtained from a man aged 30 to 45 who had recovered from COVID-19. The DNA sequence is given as TGTGCCAGTAGTAGCGGGACTAGCCCGTATGAGCAGTTCTTC. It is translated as CASSSGTSPYEQFF.